Listed here are 8 T cell receptor beta chains from one sample, sequenced in a study of T-cell reconstitution after alpha-beta-depleted transplantation in children. Preparation of the TCRbeta library used unique molecular identifiers. TCRdb used MiXCR to reprocess the PCR reads, holding one entry per CDR3 protein. There are 600,000 to 700,000 distinct CDR3 sequences in the sample; about 15% occur only once, and 1.1% lies in the top ten. Sequencing was performed on PBMCs from the stem cell graft donor, taken from the stem cell graft. The receptors here all came from a human donor who donated a stem cell graft to a child with acute myeloid leukemia.

This clonotype has a handful of counts. The rearrangement joins TRBV7-9 to TRBJ1-4; D is unresolved. The germline V and J ends were trimmed by 0 bases and 7 bases, with 6 bases remaining between them. The CDR3 is 13 residues long. Germline V gene sequence: CDR1 SEHNR, CDR2 FQNEAQ (reference sequence). This chain's CDR3 is CASSLAAVEKLFF. CDR3 nucleotides: TGTGCCAGCAGCTTAGCGGCAGTTGAAAAACTGTTTTTT.

V usage is TRBV7-2 and J usage is TRBJ2-5, with D possibly TRBD2 on 6 matching bases. The CDR3 sequence is 17 residues long. Germline CDR1 reads SGHTA; CDR2 reads FQGNSA. V gave up 5 bases and J gave up 5 bases, with 24 bases separating them. DNA of the CDR3: TGTGCCAGCAGCCGGGTTCCGGGACTGATACGCCGGGAGACCCAGTACTTC. Translated, it gives CASSRVPGLIRRETQYF.

In its sample, this clonotype was seen many times. The chain carries TRBV5-5 and TRBJ1-1; D gene ambiguous. The germline V and J ends were trimmed by 4 bases and 2 bases, with 9 bases remaining between them. Per the germline V gene, CDR1 is SGHKS and CDR2 is YYEKEE (reference sequence). The CDR3 extends over 13 amino acids. The CDR3 sequence: CASSLGFNTEAFF. CDR3 nucleotide sequence: TGTGCCAGCAGCCTGGGGTTTAACACTGAAGCTTTCTTT.

The table lists this clonotype with many counts. The V call is TRBV29-1, the J call TRBJ2-7, with a tentative D call TRBD2 (5 bases). CDR3 length: 11 amino acids. CDR1 and CDR2 from the germline V gene are SQVTM and ANQGSEA. V was trimmed by 4 bases and J by 5 bases, leaving 9 bases between them. The DNA of the CDR3 is TGCAGCGTTGCGGACTCGAACGAGCAGTACTTC. It is translated as CSVADSNEQYF.

V usage is TRBV6-2 or TRBV6-3 and J usage is TRBJ1-2, with D possibly being TRBD1 (6 bases). There are 14 residues in the CDR3. Trimming stripped 0 bases from V and 8 bases from J, with 13 bases between. Per the germline V gene, CDR1 is MNHEY and CDR2 is SVGEGT. CDR3 nucleotide sequence: TGTGCCAGCAGTTACTCGAGTCAGGGGACCGGCTACACCTTC. It translates to CASSYSSQGTGYTF.

The V gene is TRBV29-1, the J gene TRBJ2-5; TRBD1 matches at 7 bases. This CDR3 comprises 11 residues. Germline CDR1 SQVTM, CDR2 ANQGSEA. V dropped 1 base and J dropped 14; count of bases not matched to a gene: 7. The DNA of the CDR3 is TGCAGCGTTGAAGTGGGACAGATCAGTTACTTC. Protein sequence: CSVEVGQISYF.

The J gene is TRBJ2-3, the V gene TRBV20-1; 10 bases match TRBD1. The CDR3 consists of 15 residues. Unmatched junction bases numbered 7, after V lost 0 bases and J lost 7 bases. Germline V gives CDR1 DFQATT, CDR2 SNEGSKA (reference sequence). CDR3 sequence reads: CSARDMTGGSNTQYF. The DNA of the CDR3 is TGCAGTGCTAGAGATATGACAGGGGGCTCAAATACGCAGTATTTT.

As to this clonotype: At one end the junction does not follow the germline gene, possibly because of a read error. As DNA, the CDR3 is TGTGCCCGCAGTTCCTGGGGGGGACAGGGGGTTTGGAACACTGAAGCTTTCTTT. This codes for CARSSWGGQGVWNTEAFF. The J gene is TRBJ1-1, the V gene TRBV3-1, with TRBD1 identical over 11 bases. This CDR3 is 18 amino acids long. The germline gives CDR1 LGHDT, CDR2 YNNKEL (reference sequence).